These 22 T cell receptor beta chains were all obtained from the same sample, sequenced in a study of T cell responses to AZD1222 COVID-19 vaccine. Measured with immunoSEQ multiplex PCR; TCRdb has only the in-frame clones, and not every one. Of 200,000 or so clones in the sample, approximately 87% were seen once. This specimen was peripheral blood, taken on day 0 of MenACWY control vaccination. The receptors derive from an adult in good health.

J is TRBJ2-1 and V is TRBV9; D gene ambiguous. V shed 2 bases and J shed 0 bases, with 6 bases lying between them. Germline loops: CDR1 SGDLS, CDR2 YYNGEE. The CDR3 has 14 amino acids. The CDR3: CASSVTNSYNEQFF. In DNA, the CDR3 is TGTGCCAGCAGCGTCACGAACTCCTACAATGAGCAGTTCTTC.

This chain connects TRBV20-1 to TRBJ2-7; TRBD1 might be the D (6 bases). This CDR3 has 11 amino acids. Trimming cost V 8 bases and J 4 bases, with 12 bases left between them. The V gene's germline CDR1 is DFQATT and CDR2 SNEGSKA (reference sequence). CDR3 amino acids: CSQGTSYEQYF. Here the CDR3 DNA reads TGCAGTCAGGGGACCTCATACGAGCAGTACTTC.

This clone was detected a few times. CDR3 nucleotides: TGTGCCAGCAGCCAGATCTTCTCGGATACGCAGTATTTT. Protein sequence: CASSQIFSDTQYF. The V call is TRBV5-4, the J call TRBJ2-3; no reliable D call. With 4 bases removed from V and 6 bases from J, the gap between germline ends came to 12 bases. The CDR3 runs to 13 residues. Germline-derived CDR1 and CDR2 are SGHNT and YYREEE (reference sequence).

The chain couples TRBV2 to TRBJ1-5; D gene uncertain. V dropped 1 base and J dropped 7 bases, with 8 bases sitting between them. This CDR3 comprises 13 residues. Germline V gene lookup returns CDR1 SNHLY and CDR2 FYNNEI. CDR3 sequence (DNA): TGTGCCAGCAGTGAAGAAGGCGTGCAGCCCCAGCATTTT. This codes for CASSEEGVQPQHF. Supplemented by reference TRBV2 and TRBJ1-5, the full variable domain reads EPEVTQTPSHQVTQMGQEVILRCVPISNHLYFYWYRQILGQKVEFLVSFYNNEISEKSEIFDDQFSVERPDGSNFTLKIRSTKLEDSAMYFCASSEEGVQPQHFGDGTRLSIL.

The rearrangement joins TRBV21-1 to TRBJ2-7; the DNA was not used to check the table's D call, TRBD2. TRBV21-1 is marked as a pseudogene. The CDR3 sequence is 16 residues long. The CDR3 here is CASSRGTSGPSYEQYF. The CDR3 nucleotides read TGTGCCAGCAGCAGAGGGACTAGCGGGCCCTCCTACGAGCAGTACTTC.

This rearrangement joins TRBV28 to TRBJ2-7, with 10 bases lining up with TRBD1. V shed 5 bases, J shed 4 bases, and the junction held 11 bases outside the gene matches. CDR3 length: 16 residues. Germline CDR1 and CDR2: MDHEN and SYDVKM. In DNA, the CDR3 is TGTGCCAGCAGTAATTACCGGGACAGGGGCTCTTACGAGCAGTACTTC. It specifies CASSNYRDRGSYEQYF.

This chain joins TRBV7-9 and TRBJ1-1, with 7 bases aligning to TRBD1. In germline, CDR1 is SEHNR, CDR2 FQNEAQ (reference sequence). Trimming at V came to 3 bases and at J to 6 bases, leaving 10 bases not matched to a gene. This CDR3 spans 15 amino acids. The DNA for the CDR3 is TGTGCCAGCAGCTTTCCTCCAGACAGGGTAGCTGAAGCTTTCTTT. Protein: CASSFPPDRVAEAFF.

This clone occurred a few times. This chain links TRBV7-9 with TRBJ1-4, with TRBD1 identical over 10 bases. The CDR3 length is 14 residues. Germline assignment: CDR1 SEHNR and CDR2 FQNEAQ (reference sequence). V dropped 7 bases and J dropped 6; count of bases not matched to a gene: 5. CDR3 nucleotide sequence: TGTGCCAGCACCACGGGACAGGGGTATGAAAAACTGTTTTTT. Translation: CASTTGQGYEKLFF.

This clone was observed once. The chain recombines TRBV7-9 with TRBJ1-1, with D unresolved. V was trimmed by 4 bases and J by 4 bases, leaving 7 bases between them. There are 12 residues in the CDR3. Germline CDR1 and CDR2: SEHNR and FQNEAQ (reference sequence). The CDR3 is CASSYPVTEAFF. Here the CDR3 DNA reads TGTGCCAGCAGCTACCCAGTCACTGAAGCTTTCTTT.

The chain is built from TRBV10-3 and TRBJ1-1; 7 positions agree with TRBD1. CDR1 and CDR2 (germline): ENHRY, SYGVKD. The CDR3 contains 15 residues. Losses at the gene ends were 4 bases for V and 4 bases for J; bases not matched to a gene: 9. CDR3 sequence (DNA): TGTGCCATCAGTGCCCGACAGGGCGGGATCACTGAAGCTTTCTTT. Translation gives CAISARQGGITEAFF.

Details on this clone: The identical CDR3 is also encoded by other nucleotide sequences in the sample. The V and J genes are TRBV5-4 and TRBJ2-1; a weak D match, TRBD2 (5 bases). The CDR3 is made up of 15 amino acids. Deletions cut 0 bases from V and 1 base from J, with 8 bases between. The germline CDR1 and CDR2 sequences are SGHNT and YYREEE (reference sequence). CDR3 in amino acids: CASSLGGGSYNEQFF. The CDR3 DNA reads TGTGCCAGCAGCTTGGGAGGCGGGTCCTACAATGAGCAGTTCTTC.

The chain joins TRBV14 to TRBJ2-2; D is possibly TRBD2 (5 bases). V was cut by 1 base and J by 7 bases, with 10 bases left in between. CDR3 size: 14 residues. Germline values: CDR1 SGHDN, CDR2 FVKESK. CDR3: CASSQGESIGELFF. In nucleotides, the CDR3 is TGTGCCAGCAGCCAAGGGGAGTCGATCGGGGAGCTGTTTTTT.

The J gene is TRBJ1-3, the V gene TRBV5-4; D call uncertain. With 4 bases removed from V and 0 bases from J, the gap between germline ends came to 11 bases. Germline-derived CDR1 and CDR2 are SGHNT and YYREEE (reference sequence). The CDR3 loop spans 15 amino acids. As DNA, the CDR3 is TGTGCCAGCAGCCGGCAACGGAGCTCTGGAAACACCATATATTTT. Translating gives CASSRQRSSGNTIYF.

The CDR3 nucleotides are TGTGCCAGCAGCGCCGCCCTGAGGGACACCGGGGAGCTGTTTTTT. It codes for CASSAALRDTGELFF. The V gene is TRBV9, the J gene TRBJ2-2; D perhaps matches TRBD2 (5 bases). CDR3 length equals 15 residues. Per the germline V gene, CDR1 is SGDLS and CDR2 is YYNGEE. V lost 3 bases to trimming and J lost 3 bases, with 12 bases between them.

This sequence joins TRBV19 and TRBJ2-2, with D maybe TRBD1 (6 bases). The germline gives CDR1 LNHDA, CDR2 SQIVND (reference sequence). Between the trimmed V and J ends, which lost 6 bases and 3 bases, there was a span of 14 bases. This CDR3 is 15 amino acids long. CDR3 nucleotides: TGTGCCAGTAGGCTTGACAGGTCTCACACCGGGGAGCTGTTTTTT. Its translation is CASRLDRSHTGELFF.

The CDR3 DNA reads TGTGCCAGCAGTGGCCCTCCTTACGAGCAGTACTTC. Protein sequence: CASSGPPYEQYF. This chain connects TRBV28 to TRBJ2-7, with unresolved D. The CDR3 is 12 amino acids. CDR1 is MDHEN and CDR2 is SYDVKM in the germline V gene. Trimming shortened V by 5 bases and J by 4 bases, and 9 bases separated the two germline ends.

This clone was counted once. The rearrangement joins TRBV24-1 to TRBJ1-5; the match to TRBD1 covers 8 bases. V trimming: 6 bases; J trimming: 0 bases; junction bases outside the gene matches: 6. From germline, CDR1 is KGHDR and CDR2 SFDVKD. CDR3 length: 16 amino acids. The CDR3 DNA reads as TGTGCCACCAGTCCGACAGGGGCGATTAGCAATCAGCCCCAGCATTTT. Its protein is CATSPTGAISNQPQHF.

This clone was found once. The chain has TRBV7-9 and TRBJ1-2, with D unclear. Trimming shortened V by 6 bases and J by 0 bases, and 8 bases separated the two germline ends. The germline gives CDR1 SEHNR, CDR2 FQNEAQ (reference sequence). The CDR3 extends over 13 amino acids. The CDR3 region is CASSNGANYGYTF. CDR3 bases: TGTGCCAGCAGTAACGGAGCTAACTATGGCTACACCTTC.

The chain uses TRBV6-4 and TRBJ2-1, with 12 bases fitting TRBD1. This CDR3 is 15 amino acids long. Germline V gene lookup returns CDR1 MRHNA and CDR2 SNTAGT. V lost 6 bases, J lost 7 bases, and 7 bases stayed unmatched. The CDR3, as DNA: TGTGCCAGCAGCGGGGGGACAGGGGGCTTGAATGAGCAGTTCTTC. Amino acids: CASSGGTGGLNEQFF.

The chain recombines TRBV29-1 with TRBJ2-5, with 10 bases lining up with TRBD2. This CDR3 has 13 residues. Per germline, CDR1 SQVTM and CDR2 ANQGSEA. V was clipped by 6 bases and J by 5 bases; unmatched bases: 6. The CDR3 spells CSVSTSGVETQYF. Here the CDR3 DNA reads TGCAGCGTGAGCACTAGCGGGGTCGAGACCCAGTACTTC.

The rearrangement uses TRBV28 and TRBJ2-7; D perhaps matches TRBD2 (5 bases). CDR1 and CDR2 (germline): MDHEN, SYDVKM. Trimming pared 6 bases from V and 4 bases from J, leaving 13 bases between. The CDR3 has 13 residues. CDR3 loop: CASSRPPGYEQYF. CDR3 DNA: TGTGCCAGCAGCCGCCCGCCGGGATACGAGCAGTACTTC.

The chain has TRBV28 and TRBJ2-3; the D is unclear. Trimming pared 6 bases from V and 3 bases from J, leaving 7 bases between. In germline, CDR1 is MDHEN, CDR2 SYDVKM. CDR3 size: 12 residues. This CDR3 is CASSSPTDTQYF. CDR3 nucleotides: TGTGCCAGCAGCTCCCCGACAGATACGCAGTATTTT. Supplemented by reference TRBV28 and TRBJ2-3, the full variable domain reads DVKVTQSSRYLVKRTGEKVFLECVQDMDHENMFWYRQDPGLGLRLIYFSYDVKMKEKGDIPEGYSVSREKKERFSLILESASTNQTSMYLCASSSPTDTQYFGPGTRLTVL.